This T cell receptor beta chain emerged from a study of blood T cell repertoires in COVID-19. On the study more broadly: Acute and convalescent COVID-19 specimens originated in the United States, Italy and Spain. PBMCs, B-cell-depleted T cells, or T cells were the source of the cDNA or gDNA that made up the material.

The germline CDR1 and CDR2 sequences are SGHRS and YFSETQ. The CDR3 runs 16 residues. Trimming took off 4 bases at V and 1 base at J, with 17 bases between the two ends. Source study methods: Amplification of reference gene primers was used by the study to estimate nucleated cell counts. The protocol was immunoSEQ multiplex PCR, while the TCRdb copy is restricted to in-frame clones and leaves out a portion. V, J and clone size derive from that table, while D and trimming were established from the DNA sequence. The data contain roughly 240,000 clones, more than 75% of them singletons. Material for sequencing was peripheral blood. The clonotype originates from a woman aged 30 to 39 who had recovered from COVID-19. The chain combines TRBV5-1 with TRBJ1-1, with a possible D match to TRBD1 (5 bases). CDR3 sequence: CASSGPGHGRNTEAFF. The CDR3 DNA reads TGCGCCAGCAGCGGGCCCGGACACGGTCGGAACACTGAAGCTTTCTTT.